The 32 T cell receptor beta chains below come from one sample, sequenced in a study of memory CD8 T cells in hepatitis C reinfection. Measured with immunoSEQ multiplex PCR; TCRdb has only the in-frame clones, and not every one. Here the sample spans over 50,000 clones, around 92% being singletons. Time point defined: pre-reinfection, 55 to 20 weeks before reinfection detection. The sorted cells went straight to TCR sequencing with no prior in vitro expansion. The sample comprised naive CD8+ T cells sorted from blood. Receptor source: a man aged 18 to 29 with hepatitis C virus infection.

The chain has TRBV27 and TRBJ2-3; D possibly corresponds to TRBD2 (6 bases). This CDR3 spans 17 amino acids. The V gene lost 1 base and the J gene lost 0 bases, with 14 bases spanning the gap. CDR1 is MNHEY and CDR2 is SMNVEV in the germline V gene (reference sequence). CDR3 in DNA: TGTGCCAGCAGTTTATTGGGAGGTACAGCTAGCACAGATACGCAGTATTTT. This encodes CASSLLGGTASTDTQYF.

The chain has TRBV5-4 and TRBJ2-5, with 12 bases aligning to TRBD2. The V and J ends lost 9 bases and 4 bases, in that order; junction bases with no gene match: 7. From germline, CDR1 is SGHNT and CDR2 YYREEE (reference sequence). The CDR3 is made up of 14 amino acids. In DNA form, the CDR3 reads TGTGCCATGAGGACTAGCGGGGCTGTAGAGACCCAGTACTTC. Translated: CAMRTSGAVETQYF.

The chain has TRBV12-5 and TRBJ2-1, with TRBD2 matching 9 bases. The CDR3 is 18 amino acids. Germline V lookup: CDR1 LGHNT, CDR2 FRNRAP. V gave up 0 bases and J gave up 6 bases; unmatched junction bases: 12. This CDR3 is CASGLVKSLAGVANEQFF. CDR3 bases: TGTGCTAGTGGTTTGGTAAAATCTTTAGCGGGAGTTGCCAATGAGCAGTTCTTC.

The chain joins TRBV4-1 to TRBJ2-3; TRBD2 matches 11 bases. The CDR3 is 15 residues long. Germline CDR1 is MGHRA and CDR2 is YSYEKL. V gave up 5 bases and J gave up 6 bases; unmatched junction bases: 7. The CDR3 spells CASSTVGLADDTQYF. The CDR3 DNA sequence: TGCGCCAGCAGCACAGTGGGACTAGCGGATGATACGCAGTATTTT.

The genes are TRBV5-4 and TRBJ2-7; no firm D call. The CDR3 consists of 14 residues. V gave up 1 base and J gave up 0 bases, with 8 bases separating them. CDR1 and CDR2 from the germline V gene are SGHNT and YYREEE (reference sequence). The CDR3 DNA sequence: TGTGCCAGCAGCTTGTCATACGGCTCCTACGAGCAGTACTTC. Translating gives CASSLSYGSYEQYF.

V is TRBV7-2 and J is TRBJ1-1, with D possibly being TRBD1 (5 bases). Trimming took 2 bases from V and 4 from J, leaving 11 bases between them. The CDR3 consists of 14 residues. The germline CDR1 and CDR2 sequences are SGHTA and FQGNSA. CDR3 region: CASSLSQGGTEAFF. CDR3 nucleotide sequence: TGTGCCAGCAGCTTAAGTCAGGGAGGCACTGAAGCTTTCTTT. The whole variable domain, filled in from reference TRBV7-2 and TRBJ1-1, reads GAGVSQSPSNKVTEKGKDVELRCDPISGHTALYWYRQSLGQGLEFLIYFQGNSAPDKSGLPSDRFSAERTGGSVSTLTIQRTQQEDSAVYLCASSLSQGGTEAFFGQGTRLTVV.

With regard to this clone: One end of the junction varies from germline; a read error may be responsible. The J gene is TRBJ1-3, the V gene TRBV6-1; D gene uncertain. This CDR3 is 15 amino acids long. Germline V CDR1 and CDR2: MNHNS, SASEGT. The CDR3 loop reads CASRPGINSGNTTYF. Here the CDR3 DNA reads TGTGCCAGCAGACCCGGGATCAACTCTGGAAACACCACATATTTT.

The V and J genes are TRBV11-2 and TRBJ1-1, with 11 nucleotides matching TRBD1. Germline CDR1 and CDR2: SGHAT and FQNNGV. V was pared by 5 bases and J by 3 bases, with 8 bases of the junction left unmatched. This CDR3 spans 16 amino acids. The CDR3 bases are TGTGCCAGCAGCCAATTTGGACAGGGGGCGGACACTGAAGCTTTCTTT. Its translation is CASSQFGQGADTEAFF.

J is TRBJ2-1 and V is TRBV28, with TRBD2 matching over 11 bases. Germline trimming cut 5 bases from V and 4 bases from J; bases unmatched to any gene: 4. This CDR3 contains 15 residues. Germline V gene lookup returns CDR1 MDHEN and CDR2 SYDVKM. The CDR3 bases are TGTGCCAGCAGTCTACTAGCGGGGGTATACAATGAGCAGTTCTTC. Translation: CASSLLAGVYNEQFF.

As regards this clone: Its ends do not fully match the called genes, so a read error is possible. Other DNA sequences from this sample encode an identical CDR3 as well. The chain uses TRBV9 and TRBJ1-6; D may be TRBD1 (6 bases). CDR1 SGDLS and CDR2 YYNGEE come from the germline V gene. The CDR3 covers 14 residues. CDR3 region: CASSAGTPNSPLHF. For the CDR3, the DNA is TGTGCCAGCAGCGCCGGGACACCCAATTCCCCCCTCCACTTT.

This clone was observed a single time. The chain recombines TRBV4-1 with TRBJ2-2; possibly TRBD2 for D (6 bases). The CDR3 has 14 amino acids. Trimming took off 0 bases at V and 6 bases at J, with 8 bases between the two ends. Germline V lookup: CDR1 MGHRA, CDR2 YSYEKL. CDR3 in amino acids: CASSQEWGAGELFF. The CDR3 DNA follows: TGCGCCAGCAGCCAAGAATGGGGGGCCGGGGAGCTGTTTTTT.

This clone has a single count. The chain is built from TRBV7-9 and TRBJ2-7; D unresolved. The CDR3 consists of 13 residues. Germline lookup yields CDR1 SEHNR and CDR2 FQNEAQ (reference sequence). The V and J ends lost 4 bases and 7 bases respectively, with 14 bases between them. The CDR3 sequence is CASSSHAEREQYV. CDR3 DNA sequence: TGTGCCAGCAGCTCCCACGCGGAGAGGGAGCAGTACGTC.

This chain connects TRBV6-5 to TRBJ2-2; 8 bases are shared with TRBD2. The germline gives CDR1 MNHEY, CDR2 SVGAGI. This CDR3 region has 14 residues. The V segment lost 4 bases and the J segment 7 bases; nucleotides outside the gene matches: 5. The CDR3 sequence is CASSLGTRGGELFF. Written as DNA, the CDR3 is TGTGCCAGCAGTTTGGGGACTAGAGGCGGGGAGCTGTTTTTT.

V is TRBV28 and J is TRBJ2-5; 7 bases are shared with TRBD1. Germline values: CDR1 MDHEN, CDR2 SYDVKM. This CDR3 contains 14 residues. Trimming removed 3 bases from V and 5 bases from J; junction bases left unmatched: 6. The CDR3 sequence is CASSFGTVFETQYF. The DNA for the CDR3 is TGTGCCAGCAGTTTTGGGACAGTTTTCGAGACCCAGTACTTC.

The chain couples TRBV2 to TRBJ1-3; TRBD1 is a possible D gene (5 bases). This CDR3 is 15 amino acids long. V was cut by 4 bases and J by 3 bases, with 13 bases left in between. Germline V CDR1 and CDR2: SNHLY, FYNNEI. The CDR3 reads CASSGGQGYGNTIYF. The CDR3 DNA reads TGTGCCAGCAGTGGCGGCCAGGGTTATGGAAACACCATATATTTT.

V gene TRBV19 combines with J gene TRBJ1-2; D call uncertain. V shed 6 bases and J shed 4 bases, with 9 bases lying between them. Germline-derived CDR1 and CDR2 are LNHDA and SQIVND (reference sequence). The CDR3 is 12 amino acids. CDR3 protein: CASSSRTYGYTF. CDR3 bases: TGTGCCAGTAGCTCCAGAACCTATGGCTACACCTTC. Full variable domain (outside the CDR3, taken from reference TRBV19 and TRBJ1-2): DGGITQSPKYLFRKEGQNVTLSCEQNLNHDAMYWYRQDPGQGLRLIYYSQIVNDFQKGDIAEGYSVSREKKESFPLTVTSAQKNPTAFYLCASSSRTYGYTFGSGTRLTVV.

V and J are TRBV2 and TRBJ2-3; 13 positions agree with TRBD2. The CDR3 covers 21 residues. V shed 5 bases and J 0 bases; nucleotides not matched to a gene: 17. Germline CDR1 is SNHLY and CDR2 is FYNNEI. The CDR3 DNA reads TGTGCCAGCAGTTTCCCCGGGACTAGCGGGGAGACCCAATCTAGCACAGATACGCAGTATTTT. It is translated as CASSFPGTSGETQSSTDTQYF.

The chain has TRBV19 and TRBJ1-5; the D gene is possibly TRBD1 (6 bases). Trimming removed 7 bases from V and 2 bases from J, with 12 bases in between. This CDR3 contains 14 residues. Germline V gene data show CDR1 as LNHDA and CDR2 as SQIVND (reference sequence). The CDR3 sequence: CASKGGGGNQPQHF. The CDR3, as DNA: TGTGCCAGTAAGGGGGGGGGCGGCAATCAGCCCCAGCATTTT.

This clone showed up just a few times. The rearrangement joins TRBV4-1 to TRBJ1-5, with D hard to call. The CDR3 extends over 15 amino acids. Trimming left V 1 base short and J 0 bases short, with 7 bases between. Germline-derived CDR1 and CDR2 are MGHRA and YSYEKL. The CDR3 DNA is TGCGCCAGCAGCCAAGTAGAGGATAGCAATCAGCCCCAGCATTTT. It codes for CASSQVEDSNQPQHF.

The chain is built from TRBV28 and TRBJ1-5, with D possibly matching TRBD1 (6 bases). V lost 5 bases and J 6 bases, leaving 26 bases between the germline ends. This CDR3 comprises 18 residues. Looked up from germline, CDR1 is MDHEN and CDR2 is SYDVKM. CDR3 loop: CASSPEPRTVPSSQPQHF. The CDR3 nucleotides are TGTGCCAGCAGTCCCGAACCTCGGACAGTCCCGTCGAGTCAGCCCCAGCATTTT. The full variable domain, rest sourced from reference TRBV28 and TRBJ1-5, is DVKVTQSSRYLVKRTGEKVFLECVQDMDHENMFWYRQDPGLGLRLIYFSYDVKMKEKGDIPEGYSVSREKKERFSLILESASTNQTSMYLCASSPEPRTVPSSQPQHFGDGTRLSIL.

This chain joins TRBV27 and TRBJ2-3; 10 bases fit TRBD2. The junction had 1 base not matched to a gene; V was cut back by 1 base and J by 0 bases. CDR1 MNHEY and CDR2 SMNVEV come from the germline V gene (reference sequence). The CDR3 is 16 amino acids. The CDR3 region is CASSLLAGGSTDTQYF. The DNA for the CDR3 is TGTGCCAGCAGTTTATTAGCGGGGGGTAGCACAGATACGCAGTATTTT.

As DNA, the CDR3 is TGTGCCAGCAGTTACGAATCAGGGTACAATGAGCAGTTCTTC. Protein product: CASSYESGYNEQFF. V usage is TRBV6-5 and J usage is TRBJ2-1, with D possibly TRBD1 on 5 matching bases. V dropped 2 bases and J dropped 4 bases, with 9 bases sitting between them. This CDR3 region has 14 residues. The germline gives CDR1 MNHEY, CDR2 SVGAGI.

This CDR3 is CASSLFYGPSAGNTQYF. CDR3 sequence (DNA): TGCGCCAGCAGCTTGTTTTACGGGCCATCCGCCGGGAATACGCAGTATTTT. V is TRBV5-1 and J is TRBJ2-3; a weak D match, TRBD2 (5 bases). The CDR3 contains 17 residues. Germline V gene data show CDR1 as SGHRS and CDR2 as YFSETQ. With 1 base removed from V and 7 bases from J, the gap between germline ends came to 22 bases. The full variable domain, completed using reference TRBV5-1 and TRBJ2-3, is KAGVTQTPRYLIKTRGQQVTLSCSPISGHRSVSWYQQTPGQGLQFLFEYFSETQRNKGNFPGRFSGRQFSNSRSEMNVSTLELGDSALYLCASSLFYGPSAGNTQYFGPGTRLTVL.

V and J are TRBV7-9 and TRBJ2-6, with D maybe TRBD1 (6 bases). V dropped 5 bases and J dropped 1 base, with 15 bases sitting between them. The length of the CDR3 is 17 residues. Germline values: CDR1 SEHNR, CDR2 FQNEAQ (reference sequence). DNA for the CDR3: TGTGCCAGCAGCGACCGGGACACTTTATCTGGGGCCAACGTCCTGACTTTC. This translates into CASSDRDTLSGANVLTF.

The chain carries TRBV9 and TRBJ1-1, with 10 bases matching TRBD1. This CDR3 spans 16 amino acids. V was clipped by 4 bases and J by 0 bases; unmatched bases: 6. Germline CDR1 is SGDLS and CDR2 is YYNGEE. The CDR3 sequence is CASSPGTGAMNTEAFF. In DNA, the CDR3 is TGTGCCAGCAGCCCCGGGACAGGGGCGATGAACACTGAAGCTTTCTTT.

This sequence joins TRBV9 and TRBJ2-3, with 7 positions matching TRBD1. The CDR3 covers 14 residues. Germline CDR1 SGDLS, CDR2 YYNGEE. With V trimmed by 3 bases and J by 0 bases, 1 base remained unmatched. The CDR3 bases are TGTGCCAGCAGCGCACAGGGGAGCACAGATACGCAGTATTTT. Its translation: CASSAQGSTDTQYF.

The gene calls are TRBV2 and TRBJ2-1; 10 bases map to TRBD1. The CDR3 spans 15 residues. The germline CDR1 and CDR2 sequences are SNHLY and FYNNEI. The junction had 9 bases not matched to a gene; V was cut back by 8 bases and J by 5 bases. The CDR3 DNA sequence: TGTGCCAGCTTCCCGGGACAGGGGTTTGACAATGAGCAGTTCTTC. Translating gives CASFPGQGFDNEQFF.

V usage is TRBV4-1 and J usage is TRBJ2-1; 7 positions match TRBD2. The CDR3 covers 18 residues. CDR1 and CDR2 from the germline V gene are MGHRA and YSYEKL. The junction had 12 bases not matched to a gene; V was cut back by 0 bases and J by 4 bases. The CDR3 spells CASSQDNGVGREYNEQFF. The CDR3 coding sequence is TGCGCCAGCAGCCAAGATAACGGGGTGGGGCGGGAGTACAATGAGCAGTTCTTC.

The V and J genes are TRBV11-2 and TRBJ1-2, with D possibly TRBD1 on 5 matching bases. Deletions cut 1 base from V and 5 bases from J, with 14 bases between. In germline, CDR1 is SGHAT, CDR2 FQNNGV. The CDR3 totals 15 residues. CDR3: CASSLAPGVSYGYTF. The CDR3 DNA sequence: TGTGCCAGCAGCTTAGCCCCGGGGGTTTCTTATGGCTACACCTTC.

The chain employs TRBV10-2 and TRBJ2-2; D gene uncertain. The CDR3 has 12 residues. Trimming shortened V by 4 bases and J by 4 bases, and 4 bases separated the two germline ends. The V gene's germline CDR1 is WSHSY and CDR2 SAAADI. The chain's CDR3 is CASSVSTGELFF. The CDR3 DNA reads as TGCGCCAGCAGTGTGAGCACCGGGGAGCTGTTTTTT.

This chain links TRBV6-1 with TRBJ2-7, with unresolved D. V lost 0 bases and J 2 bases, leaving 11 bases between the germline ends. Germline CDR1 is MNHNS and CDR2 is SASEGT. This CDR3 comprises 15 residues. The CDR3 protein is CASSEASGPPYEQYV. The CDR3 DNA reads TGTGCCAGCAGTGAAGCCTCAGGTCCACCCTACGAGCAGTACGTC.

The CDR3 reads CASPLGQKPYEQYF. The CDR3 DNA reads as TGTGCCAGCCCCTTGGGACAAAAACCCTACGAGCAGTACTTC. This chain connects TRBV9 to TRBJ2-7, with a tentative D call TRBD1 (6 bases). This CDR3 region has 14 residues. V lost 7 bases to trimming and J lost 2 bases, with 16 bases between them. Germline assignment: CDR1 SGDLS and CDR2 YYNGEE.